Sequencing of this T cell receptor beta chain was carried out in a study of CD8 T cells in ankylosing spondylitis. Study-wide results and caveats: Reportedly, disease-linked clones are significantly enriched in ankylosing spondylitis patients' matched synovial fluid. For ankylosing spondylitis blood, a TCR beta motif of under ten highly homologous variants appeared characteristic.

One entry per CDR3 protein results from TCRdb running MiXCR on the 5' RACE reads. The sample contains some 350,000 distinct CDR3 sequences, about 15% of which appear only once. There are a few counts of this clonotype. Antigen specificity is unknown. After removal of 1 base from V and 7 bases from J, the junction contained 4 bases not matched to a gene. The CDR3 covers 16 residues. The chain combines TRBV12-3 or TRBV12-4 with TRBJ2-5; 15 bases fit TRBD2. Sequencing input: blood, either unsorted or a sorted T cell fraction (not recorded which). The sequence derives from a male donor with ankylosing spondylitis or in good health (not recorded which). The CDR3 protein is CASSLGTSGGAGTQYF. For the CDR3, the DNA is TGTGCCAGCAGTTTAGGGACTAGCGGGGGGGCGGGGACCCAGTACTTC.